This T cell receptor (beta chain) was sequenced for a study of blood T cell repertoires in COVID-19. In germline, CDR1 is LNHDA, CDR2 SQIVND (reference sequence). The CDR3 extends over 14 amino acids. V gave up 2 bases and J gave up 3 bases, with 8 bases separating them. The table came from immunoSEQ multiplex PCR; TCRdb's copy has only in-frame clones and leaves some out. There are approximately 220,000 clones in the sample; approximately 81% occur only once, and approximately 8% lies in the top ten. The J gene is TRBJ1-5, the V gene TRBV19; D remains ambiguous. The specimen was peripheral blood. The clonotype originates from a woman aged 80 or older with acute or convalescent COVID-19. The CDR3 is CASSIHLINQPQHF. The CDR3 nucleotides read TGTGCCAGTAGTATACACTTAATCAATCAGCCCCAGCATTTT.